A single sample gave rise to the 10 T cell receptor beta chains below, sequenced in a study of blood T cell repertoires in COVID-19. TCRdb's table, derived via immunoSEQ multiplex PCR, lists solely in-frame clones and lacks some. The data show 40,000 to 55,000 clones, with more than 70% seen just once and approximately 14% held by the top ten. Sequenced material: peripheral blood. These receptors came from a human donor in a cohort sampled during active COVID-19.

The gene calls are TRBV6-2 or TRBV6-3 and TRBJ2-7, with D perhaps TRBD1 (6 bases). With 5 bases removed from V and 4 bases from J, the gap between germline ends came to 15 bases. CDR3 length: 14 amino acids. Per germline, CDR1 MNHEY and CDR2 SVGEGT. The CDR3 reads CASSRPGTLYEQYF. CDR3 bases: TGTGCCAGCAGTCGCCCCGGGACACTATACGAGCAGTACTTC.

This rearrangement joins TRBV10-3 to TRBJ2-1; D perhaps matches TRBD2 (6 bases). Trimming shortened V by 0 bases and J by 3 bases, and 12 bases separated the two germline ends. CDR1 is ENHRY, CDR2 SYGVKD, per germline. CDR3 length: 16 amino acids. This chain's CDR3 is CAISESLGLFYNEQFF. CDR3 sequence (DNA): TGTGCCATCAGTGAGTCGTTAGGACTATTCTACAATGAGCAGTTCTTC.

V is TRBV10-1 and J is TRBJ2-4; D unclear. This CDR3 is built from 9 residues. Germline V gene sequence: CDR1 WNHNN, CDR2 SYGVQD (reference sequence). With 10 bases removed from V and 6 bases from J, the gap between germline ends came to 4 bases. Here the CDR3 reads CATLNIQYF. Written as DNA, the CDR3 is TGCGCCACCTTAAACATTCAGTACTTC.

The chain employs TRBV7-9 and TRBJ1-4; 7 bases are shared with TRBD1. With V trimmed by 5 bases and J by 7 bases, 16 bases remained unmatched. From germline, CDR1 is SEHNR and CDR2 FQNEAQ (reference sequence). CDR3 length: 17 residues. The CDR3, as DNA: TGTGCCAGCAGCCCTTGGGGGAGTTGGCAGGGGGGTGAAAAACTGTTTTTT. Residues: CASSPWGSWQGGEKLFF.

This clone has more than one count but fewer than ten. The chain links TRBV18 to TRBJ2-1; TRBD1 agrees at 8 bases. Germline-derived CDR1 and CDR2 are KGHSH and LQKENI. The CDR3 is made up of 15 amino acids. V shed 2 bases and J 3 bases; nucleotides not matched to a gene: 3. CDR3 sequence: CASSPGTGVYNEQFF. Here the CDR3 DNA reads TGTGCCAGCTCACCAGGGACAGGAGTCTACAATGAGCAGTTCTTC.

This chain uses TRBV5-1 with TRBJ2-2; 12 nucleotides agree with TRBD1. J was trimmed by 8 bases and V by 4 bases; bases with no gene match: 9. Germline V gives CDR1 SGHRS, CDR2 YFSETQ. The CDR3 totals 16 residues. The CDR3 loop is CASSNTGQGASGELFF. CDR3 DNA sequence: TGCGCCAGCAGCAATACGGGACAGGGGGCTTCAGGGGAGCTGTTTTTT.

The chain combines TRBV30 with TRBJ1-3, with D unclear. Germline V CDR1 and CDR2: GTSNPN, SVGIG (reference sequence). V was cut by 3 bases and J by 1 base, with 4 bases left in between. The CDR3 sequence is 12 residues long. As DNA, the CDR3 is TGTGCCTGGAGCAATTCTGGAAACACCATATATTTT. Translated, it gives CAWSNSGNTIYF. The variable domain in full, with the rest retrieved from reference TRBV30 and TRBJ1-3, is SQTIHQWPATLVQPVGSPLSLECTVEGTSNPNLYWYRQAAGRGLQLLFYSVGIGQISSEVPQNLSASRPQDRQFILSSKKLLLSDSGFYLCAWSNSGNTIYFGEGSWLTVV.

The V call is TRBV7-8, the J call TRBJ2-1; TRBD2 matches 12 bases. The V segment lost 4 bases and the J segment 4 bases; nucleotides outside the gene matches: 11. This CDR3 has 18 residues. CDR1 is SGHVS, CDR2 FQNEAQ, per germline. The CDR3 nucleotides read TGTGCCAGCAGCTCCAGAGGCCCTGGACTAGCGGGGTACAATGAGCAGTTCTTC. Amino acids: CASSSRGPGLAGYNEQFF. Full variable domain (rest looked up from reference TRBV7-8 and TRBJ2-1): GAGVSQSPRYKVAKRGQDVALRCDPISGHVSLFWYQQALGQGPEFLTYFQNEAQLDKSGLPSDRFFAERPEGSVSTLKIQRTQQEDSAVYLCASSSRGPGLAGYNEQFFGPGTRLTVL.

This clone has more than one count but fewer than ten. The rearrangement joins TRBV7-2 to TRBJ1-4, with D unclear. Per the germline V gene, CDR1 is SGHTA and CDR2 is FQGNSA. CDR3 size: 14 residues. The V end lost 3 bases, the J end lost 7 bases, and 12 bases lay between the germline ends. The DNA for the CDR3 is TGTGCCAGCAGCTTCAGTCCATCGGGTGAAAAACTGTTTTTT. Its translation: CASSFSPSGEKLFF.

This clone was seen just once. The rearrangement joins TRBV9 to TRBJ2-5, with 8 bases that match TRBD1. Germline loops: CDR1 SGDLS, CDR2 YYNGEE. V was pared by 1 base and J by 5 bases, with 4 bases of the junction left unmatched. The CDR3 spans 14 residues. The CDR3 here is CASSVQGAGETQYF. As DNA, the CDR3 is TGTGCCAGCAGCGTACAGGGGGCTGGGGAGACCCAGTACTTC.